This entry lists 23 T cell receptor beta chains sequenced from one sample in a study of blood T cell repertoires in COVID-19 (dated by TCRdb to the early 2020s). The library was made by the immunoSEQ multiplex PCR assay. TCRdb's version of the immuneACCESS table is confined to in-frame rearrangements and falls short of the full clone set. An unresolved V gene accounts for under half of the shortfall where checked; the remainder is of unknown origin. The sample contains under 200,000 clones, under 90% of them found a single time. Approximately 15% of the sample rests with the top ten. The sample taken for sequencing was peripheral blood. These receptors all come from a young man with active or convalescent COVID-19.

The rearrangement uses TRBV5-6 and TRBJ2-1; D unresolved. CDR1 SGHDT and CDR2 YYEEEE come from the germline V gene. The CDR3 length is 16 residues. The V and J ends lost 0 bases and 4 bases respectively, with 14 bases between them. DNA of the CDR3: TGTGCCAGCAGCTTGGAGGTCTTAGGAGTATACAATGAGCAGTTCTTC. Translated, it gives CASSLEVLGVYNEQFF.

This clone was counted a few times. The CDR3 loop reads CASSLLARTGGGSLAGELFF. The CDR3 nucleotides read TGTGCCAGCAGCTTACTAGCGAGGACAGGGGGTGGAAGCCTGGCCGGGGAGCTGTTTTTT. The chain links TRBV7-6 to TRBJ2-2, with TRBD1 matching over 10 bases. Germline assignment: CDR1 SGHVS and CDR2 FNYEAQ. Trimming cost V 2 bases and J 6 bases; bases outside gene matches: 18. The CDR3 sequence is 20 residues long. The entire variable domain, with the rest obtained from reference TRBV7-6 and TRBJ2-2, is as follows: GAGVSQSPRYKVTKRGQDVALRCDPISGHVSLYWYRQALGQGPEFLTYFNYEAQQDKSGLPNDRFSAERPEGSISTLTIQRTEQRDSAMYRCASSLLARTGGGSLAGELFFGEGSRLTVL.

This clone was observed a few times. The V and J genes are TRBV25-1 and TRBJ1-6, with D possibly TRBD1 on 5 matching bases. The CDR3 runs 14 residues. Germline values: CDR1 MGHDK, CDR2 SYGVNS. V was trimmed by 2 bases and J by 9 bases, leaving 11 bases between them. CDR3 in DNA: TGTGCCAGCAGTGAACGGGACTTTAGTTCACCCCTCCACTTT. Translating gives CASSERDFSSPLHF.

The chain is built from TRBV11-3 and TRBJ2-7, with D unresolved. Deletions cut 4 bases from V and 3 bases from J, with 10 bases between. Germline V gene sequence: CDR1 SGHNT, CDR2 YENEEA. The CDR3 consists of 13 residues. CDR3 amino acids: CASSSPASYEQYF. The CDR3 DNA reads TGTGCCAGCAGCTCCCCCGCCAGCTACGAGCAGTACTTC.

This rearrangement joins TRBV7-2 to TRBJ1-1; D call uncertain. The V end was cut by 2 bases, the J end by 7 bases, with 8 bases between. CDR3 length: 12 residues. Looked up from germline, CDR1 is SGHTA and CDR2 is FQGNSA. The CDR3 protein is CASSLSLGEAFF. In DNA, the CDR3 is TGTGCCAGCAGCTTATCACTCGGTGAAGCTTTCTTT.

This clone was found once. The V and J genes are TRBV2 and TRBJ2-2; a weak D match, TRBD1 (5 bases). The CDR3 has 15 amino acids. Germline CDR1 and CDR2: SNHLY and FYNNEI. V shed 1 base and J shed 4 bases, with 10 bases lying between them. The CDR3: CASSEGARGTGELFF. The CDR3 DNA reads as TGTGCCAGCAGTGAAGGAGCAAGGGGCACCGGGGAGCTGTTTTTT.

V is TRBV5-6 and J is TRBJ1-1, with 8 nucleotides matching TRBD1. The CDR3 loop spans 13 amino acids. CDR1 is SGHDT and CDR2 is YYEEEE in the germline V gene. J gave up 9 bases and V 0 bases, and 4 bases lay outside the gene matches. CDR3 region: CASSLGGQGKAFF. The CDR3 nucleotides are TGTGCCAGCAGCTTGGGAGGACAGGGCAAAGCTTTCTTT.

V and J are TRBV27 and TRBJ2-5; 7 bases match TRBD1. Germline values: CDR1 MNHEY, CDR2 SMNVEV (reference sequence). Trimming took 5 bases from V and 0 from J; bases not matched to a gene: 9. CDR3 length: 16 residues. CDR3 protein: CASSPLGRGYQETQYF. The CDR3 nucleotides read TGTGCCAGCAGTCCCCTGGGCAGGGGGTACCAAGAGACCCAGTACTTC.

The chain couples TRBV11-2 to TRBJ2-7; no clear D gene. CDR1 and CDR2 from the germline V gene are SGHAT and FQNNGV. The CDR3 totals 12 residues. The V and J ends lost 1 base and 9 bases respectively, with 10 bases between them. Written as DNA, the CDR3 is TGTGCCAGCAGCTTAGGCCAGTCAGGGCAGTACTTC. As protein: CASSLGQSGQYF.

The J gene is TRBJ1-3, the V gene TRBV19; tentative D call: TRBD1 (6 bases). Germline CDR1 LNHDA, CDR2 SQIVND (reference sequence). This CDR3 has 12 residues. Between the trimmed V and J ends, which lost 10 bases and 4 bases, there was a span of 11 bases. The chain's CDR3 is CATGGPGNTIYF. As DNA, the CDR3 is TGTGCCACCGGGGGGCCGGGAAACACCATATATTTT.

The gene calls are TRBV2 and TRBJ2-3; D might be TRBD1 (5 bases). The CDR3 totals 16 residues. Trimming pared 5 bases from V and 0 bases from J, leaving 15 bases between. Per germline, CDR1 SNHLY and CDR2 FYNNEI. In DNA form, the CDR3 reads TGTGCCAGCAGTCTAGAGACAGTTTCTAGCACAGATACGCAGTATTTT. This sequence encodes CASSLETVSSTDTQYF. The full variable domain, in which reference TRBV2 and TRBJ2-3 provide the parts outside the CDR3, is EPEVTQTPSHQVTQMGQEVILRCVPISNHLYFYWYRQILGQKVEFLVSFYNNEISEKSEIFDDQFSVERPDGSNFTLKIRSTKLEDSAMYFCASSLETVSSTDTQYFGPGTRLTVL.

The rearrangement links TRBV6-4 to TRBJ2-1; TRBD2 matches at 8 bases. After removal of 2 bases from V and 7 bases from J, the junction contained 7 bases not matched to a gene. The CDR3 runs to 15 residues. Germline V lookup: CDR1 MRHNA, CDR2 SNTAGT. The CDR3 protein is CASSDTAGVSNEQFF. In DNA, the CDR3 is TGTGCCAGCAGTGACACAGCGGGAGTGAGTAATGAGCAGTTCTTC.

The CDR3 here is CASSLLGAGGGNTIYF. The CDR3 DNA reads as TGTGCCAGCAGTTTACTGGGGGCAGGGGGCGGAAACACCATATATTTT. The chain links TRBV28 to TRBJ1-3; 8 nucleotides match TRBD1. The CDR3 has 16 residues. V trimming: 2 bases; J trimming: 4 bases; junction bases outside the gene matches: 7. Germline lookup yields CDR1 MDHEN and CDR2 SYDVKM.

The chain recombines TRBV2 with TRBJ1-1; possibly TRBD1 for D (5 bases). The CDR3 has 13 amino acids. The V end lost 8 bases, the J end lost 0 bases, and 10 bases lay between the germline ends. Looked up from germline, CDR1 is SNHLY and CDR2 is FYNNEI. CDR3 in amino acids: CASAKGLNTEAFF. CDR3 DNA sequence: TGTGCCAGCGCTAAGGGGCTGAACACTGAAGCTTTCTTT.

The CDR3, as DNA: TGTGCCAGTAGTATAGATATGAGGGAGGGCCTATCCGAGCAGTTCTTC. Amino acids: CASSIDMREGLSEQFF. The chain couples TRBV19 to TRBJ2-1; 7 bases are shared with TRBD2. The germline V gene has CDR1 LNHDA and CDR2 SQIVND (reference sequence). The CDR3 extends over 16 amino acids. V dropped 0 bases and J dropped 10; count of bases not matched to a gene: 12.

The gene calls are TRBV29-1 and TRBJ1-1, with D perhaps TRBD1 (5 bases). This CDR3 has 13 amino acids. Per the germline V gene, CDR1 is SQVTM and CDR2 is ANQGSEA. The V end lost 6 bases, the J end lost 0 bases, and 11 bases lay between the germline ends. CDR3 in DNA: TGCAGCGTCCCGACAGCTATGAACACTGAAGCTTTCTTT. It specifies CSVPTAMNTEAFF.

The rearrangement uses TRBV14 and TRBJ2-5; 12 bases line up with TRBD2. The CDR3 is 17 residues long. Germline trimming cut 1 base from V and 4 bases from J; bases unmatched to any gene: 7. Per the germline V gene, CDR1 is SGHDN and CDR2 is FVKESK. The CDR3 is CASSQARLAGVRETQYF. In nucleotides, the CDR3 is TGTGCCAGCAGCCAAGCCAGACTAGCGGGAGTACGAGAGACCCAGTACTTC.

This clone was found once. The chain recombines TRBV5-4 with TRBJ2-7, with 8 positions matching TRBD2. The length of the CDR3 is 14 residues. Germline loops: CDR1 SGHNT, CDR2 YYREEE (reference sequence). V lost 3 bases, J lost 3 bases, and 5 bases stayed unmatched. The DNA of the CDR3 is TGTGCCAGCAGCTCAACCGGGACTAGCTACGAGCAGTACTTC. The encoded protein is CASSSTGTSYEQYF.

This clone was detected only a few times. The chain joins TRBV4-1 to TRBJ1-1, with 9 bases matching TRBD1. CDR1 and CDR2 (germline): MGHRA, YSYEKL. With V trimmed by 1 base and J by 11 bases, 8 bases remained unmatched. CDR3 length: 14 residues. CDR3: CASSQVTGGYAAFF. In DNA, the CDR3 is TGCGCCAGCAGCCAAGTGACAGGGGGGTATGCGGCTTTCTTT.

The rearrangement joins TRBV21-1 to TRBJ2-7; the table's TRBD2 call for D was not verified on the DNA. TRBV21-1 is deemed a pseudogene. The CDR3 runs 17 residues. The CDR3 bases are TGTGCCAGCAGCAAAGTCGGGGGGATCAGGGGCCCCAACGAGCAGTACGTC. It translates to CASSKVGGIRGPNEQYV.

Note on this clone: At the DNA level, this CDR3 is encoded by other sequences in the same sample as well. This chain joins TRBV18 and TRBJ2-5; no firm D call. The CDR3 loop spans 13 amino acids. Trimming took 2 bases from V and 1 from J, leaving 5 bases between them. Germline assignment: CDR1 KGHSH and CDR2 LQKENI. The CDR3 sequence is CASSPSGQETQYF. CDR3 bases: TGTGCCAGCTCACCATCAGGCCAAGAGACCCAGTACTTC.

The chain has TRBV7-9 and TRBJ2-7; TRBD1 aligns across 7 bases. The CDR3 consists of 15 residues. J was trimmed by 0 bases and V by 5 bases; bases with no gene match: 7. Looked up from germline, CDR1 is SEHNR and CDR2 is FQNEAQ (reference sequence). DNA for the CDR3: TGTGCCAGCAGCGATCCAGGGGGTCCCTCCTACGAGCAGTACTTC. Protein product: CASSDPGGPSYEQYF.

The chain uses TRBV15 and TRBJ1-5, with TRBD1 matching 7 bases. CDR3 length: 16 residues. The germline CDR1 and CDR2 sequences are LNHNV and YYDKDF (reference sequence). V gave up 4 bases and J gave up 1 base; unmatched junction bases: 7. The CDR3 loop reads CATSKETGWSNQPQHF. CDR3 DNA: TGTGCCACCAGCAAAGAGACAGGGTGGAGCAATCAGCCCCAGCATTTT.